This TCR beta chain was found in a study of breast tumors, draining lymph nodes, adjacent tissues. The CDR3 has 15 amino acids. V lost 3 bases and J 4 bases, leaving 12 bases between the germline ends. Germline-derived CDR1 and CDR2 are LNHNV and YYDKDF (reference sequence). TCRdb passed the multiplex PCR reads through MiXCR, listing each CDR3 protein once. The repertoire holds about 140,000 distinct CDR3 sequences, with over 25% as singletons. Samples came from axillary lymph nodes draining the breast cancer. Sample: axillary lymph node tissue. The J gene is TRBJ1-4, the V gene TRBV15; the D gene is possibly TRBD1 (5 bases). The sequence came from a female donor with breast cancer. Some clones in this sample may be carry-over from other donors' samples. CDR3 sequence reads: CATSSQRTRNEKLFF. CDR3 nucleotide sequence: TGTGCCACCAGCAGTCAGAGGACACGTAATGAAAAACTGTTTTTT.